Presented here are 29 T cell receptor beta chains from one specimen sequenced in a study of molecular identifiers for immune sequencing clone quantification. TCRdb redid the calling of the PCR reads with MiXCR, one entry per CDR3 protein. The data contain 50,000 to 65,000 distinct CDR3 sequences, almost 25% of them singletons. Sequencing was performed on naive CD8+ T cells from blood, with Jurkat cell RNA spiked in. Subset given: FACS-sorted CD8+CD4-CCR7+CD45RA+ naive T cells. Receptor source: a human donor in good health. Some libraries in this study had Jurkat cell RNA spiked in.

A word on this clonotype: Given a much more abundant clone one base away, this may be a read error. CDR3 in DNA: TGTGCCAGCAGTTCCCCCCGACACGAGATGACCATAGATACGCAGTATTTT. Translation gives CASSSPRHEMTIDTQYF. This rearrangement joins TRBV28 to TRBJ2-3, with D hard to call. Germline V gene sequence: CDR1 MDHEN, CDR2 SYDVKM. This CDR3 has 17 residues. V was cut by 4 bases and J by 5 bases, with 22 bases left in between.

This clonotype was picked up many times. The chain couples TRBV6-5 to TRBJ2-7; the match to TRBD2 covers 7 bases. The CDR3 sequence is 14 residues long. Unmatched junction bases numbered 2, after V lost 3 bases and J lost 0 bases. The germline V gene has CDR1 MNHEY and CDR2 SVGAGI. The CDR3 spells CASSYGTTSYEQYF. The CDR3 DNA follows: TGTGCCAGCAGTTATGGGACTACCTCCTACGAGCAGTACTTC.

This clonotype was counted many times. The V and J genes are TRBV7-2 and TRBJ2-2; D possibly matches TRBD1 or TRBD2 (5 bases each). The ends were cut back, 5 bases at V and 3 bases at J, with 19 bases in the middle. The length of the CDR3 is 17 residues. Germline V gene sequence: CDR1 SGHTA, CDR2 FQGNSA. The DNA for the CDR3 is TGTGCCAGCAGCCCTGGGGGAAGTACCACGGACACCGGGGAGCTGTTTTTT. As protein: CASSPGGSTTDTGELFF.

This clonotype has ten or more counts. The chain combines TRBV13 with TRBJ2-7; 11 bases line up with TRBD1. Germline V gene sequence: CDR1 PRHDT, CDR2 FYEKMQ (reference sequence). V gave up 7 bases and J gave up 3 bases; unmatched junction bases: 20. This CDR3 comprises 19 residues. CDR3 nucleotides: TGTGCCAGCATTGATTCAGGAGTGACGGACAGGGGGCTAGACTACGAGCAGTACTTC. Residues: CASIDSGVTDRGLDYEQYF.

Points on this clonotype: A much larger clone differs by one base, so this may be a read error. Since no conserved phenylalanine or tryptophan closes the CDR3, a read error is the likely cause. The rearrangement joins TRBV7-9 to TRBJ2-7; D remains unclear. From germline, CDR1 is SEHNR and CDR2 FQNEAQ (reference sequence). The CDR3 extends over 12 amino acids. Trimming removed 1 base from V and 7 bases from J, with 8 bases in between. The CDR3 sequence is CASSLGAREQYY. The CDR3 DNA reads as TGTGCCAGCAGCTTAGGGGCTAGGGAGCAGTACTAC.

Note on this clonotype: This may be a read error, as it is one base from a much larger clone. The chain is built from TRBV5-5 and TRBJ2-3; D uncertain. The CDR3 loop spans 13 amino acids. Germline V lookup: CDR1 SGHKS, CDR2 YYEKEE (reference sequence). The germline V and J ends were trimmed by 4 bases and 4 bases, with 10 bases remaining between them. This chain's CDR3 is CASSMDLPDTQYF. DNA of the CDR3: TGTGCCAGCAGCATGGACCTACCAGATACGCAGTATTTT.

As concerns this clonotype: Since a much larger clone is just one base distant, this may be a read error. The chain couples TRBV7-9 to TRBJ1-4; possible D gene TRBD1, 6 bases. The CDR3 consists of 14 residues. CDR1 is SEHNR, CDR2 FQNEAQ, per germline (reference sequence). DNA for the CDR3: TGTGCCAGCAGCACAACTCAAGGGGGTGAAAAACTGATTTTT. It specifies CASSTTQGGEKLIF.

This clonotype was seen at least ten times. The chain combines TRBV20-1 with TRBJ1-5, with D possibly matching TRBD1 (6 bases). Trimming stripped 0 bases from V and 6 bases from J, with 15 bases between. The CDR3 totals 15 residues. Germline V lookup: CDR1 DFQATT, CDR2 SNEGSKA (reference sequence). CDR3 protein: CSARDLGGRGQPQHF. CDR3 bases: TGCAGTGCTAGAGATTTAGGGGGTCGAGGTCAGCCCCAGCATTTT.

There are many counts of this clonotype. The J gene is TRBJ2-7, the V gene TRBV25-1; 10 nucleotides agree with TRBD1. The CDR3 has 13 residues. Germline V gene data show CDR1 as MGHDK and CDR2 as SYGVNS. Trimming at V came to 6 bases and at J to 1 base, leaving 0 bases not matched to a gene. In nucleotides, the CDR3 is TGTGCCAGCAGGGGACAGGGGTCCTACGAGCAGTACTTC. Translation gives CASRGQGSYEQYF.

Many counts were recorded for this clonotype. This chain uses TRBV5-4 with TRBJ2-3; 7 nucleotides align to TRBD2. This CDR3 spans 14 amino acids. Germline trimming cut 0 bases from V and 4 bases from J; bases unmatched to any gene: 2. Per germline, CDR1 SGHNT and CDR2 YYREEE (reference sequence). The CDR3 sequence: CASSLGLAPDTQYF. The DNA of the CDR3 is TGTGCCAGCAGCTTGGGACTAGCTCCAGATACGCAGTATTTT.

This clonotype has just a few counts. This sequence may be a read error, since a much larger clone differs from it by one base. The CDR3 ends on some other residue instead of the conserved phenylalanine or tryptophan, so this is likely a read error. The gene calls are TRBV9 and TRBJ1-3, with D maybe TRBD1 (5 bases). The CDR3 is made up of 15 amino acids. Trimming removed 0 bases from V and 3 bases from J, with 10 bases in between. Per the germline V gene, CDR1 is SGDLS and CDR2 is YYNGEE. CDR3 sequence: CASSVASGSGNTIYS. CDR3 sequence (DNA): TGTGCCAGCAGCGTAGCATCAGGGAGTGGAAACACCATATATTCT.

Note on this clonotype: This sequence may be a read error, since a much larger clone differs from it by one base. CDR3 bases: TGTGCCAGCAGGAACCACACTAGCCCCGGGGAGCTGTTTTTT. Protein product: CASRNHTSPGELFF. The chain carries TRBV5-5 and TRBJ2-2; TRBD2 is a possible D gene (6 bases). Trimming removed 5 bases at V and 6 bases at J, with 14 bases between. This CDR3 spans 14 amino acids. The V gene's germline CDR1 is SGHKS and CDR2 YYEKEE (reference sequence). Combining the CDR3 with reference TRBV5-5 and TRBJ2-2 gives the whole variable domain DAGVTQSPTHLIKTRGQQVTLRCSPISGHKSVSWYQQVLGQGPQFIFQYYEKEERGRGNFPDRFSARQFPNYSSELNVNALLLGDSALYLCASRNHTSPGELFFGEGSRLTVL.

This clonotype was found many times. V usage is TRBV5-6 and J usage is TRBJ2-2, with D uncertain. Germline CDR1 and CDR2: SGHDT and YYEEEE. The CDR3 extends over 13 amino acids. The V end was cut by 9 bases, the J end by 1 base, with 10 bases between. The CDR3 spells CATRGWNTGELFF. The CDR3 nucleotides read TGTGCCACCCGCGGCTGGAACACCGGGGAGCTGTTTTTT.

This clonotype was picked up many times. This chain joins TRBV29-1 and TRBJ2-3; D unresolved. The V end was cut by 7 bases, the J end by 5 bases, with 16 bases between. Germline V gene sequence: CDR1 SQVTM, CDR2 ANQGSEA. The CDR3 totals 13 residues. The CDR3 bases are TGCAGCGGCTCGGACGAGGTGGGAGATACGCAGTATTTT. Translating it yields CSGSDEVGDTQYF.

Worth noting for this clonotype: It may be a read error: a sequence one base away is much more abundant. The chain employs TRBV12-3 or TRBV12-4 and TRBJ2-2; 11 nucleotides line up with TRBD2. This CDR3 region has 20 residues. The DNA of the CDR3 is TGTGTCAGCAGTTCCTTAGGTAGCGGGAGGGCCCTCGTAAACACCGGGGAGCTGTTTTTT. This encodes CVSSSLGSGRALVNTGELFF.

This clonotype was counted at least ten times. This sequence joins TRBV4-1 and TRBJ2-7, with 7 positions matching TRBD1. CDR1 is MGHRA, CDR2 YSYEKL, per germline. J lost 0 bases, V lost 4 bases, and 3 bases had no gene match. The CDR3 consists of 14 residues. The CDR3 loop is CASSLQGSSYEQYF. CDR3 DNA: TGCGCCAGCAGCCTACAGGGGAGCTCCTACGAGCAGTACTTC.

CDR3 coding DNA: TGTGCCAGCAGGCTACTAGCGGGGGGAGAGACCCAGTACTTC. It codes for CASRLLAGGETQYF. The chain employs TRBV7-9 and TRBJ2-5; 12 positions match TRBD2. Trimming cost V 6 bases and J 4 bases; bases outside gene matches: 3. CDR3 length equals 14 residues. The germline CDR1 and CDR2 sequences are SEHNR and FQNEAQ (reference sequence).

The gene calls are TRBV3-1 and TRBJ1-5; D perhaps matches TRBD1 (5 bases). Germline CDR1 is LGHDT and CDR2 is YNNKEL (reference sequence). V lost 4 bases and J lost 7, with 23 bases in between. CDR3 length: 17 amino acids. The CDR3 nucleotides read TGTGCCAGCAGCCCAGGTCGGGGGGGGGGGTTGCCGCAGCCCCAGCATTTT. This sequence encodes CASSPGRGGGLPQPQHF.

The CDR3 sequence is CASSPEDGETQYF. The CDR3 coding sequence is TGTGCCAGCAGTCCCGAGGATGGAGAGACCCAGTACTTC. The genes are TRBV27 and TRBJ2-5; D is unresolved. Looked up from germline, CDR1 is MNHEY and CDR2 is SMNVEV (reference sequence). The V end lost 5 bases, the J end lost 4 bases, and 11 bases lay between the germline ends. The CDR3 extends over 13 amino acids.

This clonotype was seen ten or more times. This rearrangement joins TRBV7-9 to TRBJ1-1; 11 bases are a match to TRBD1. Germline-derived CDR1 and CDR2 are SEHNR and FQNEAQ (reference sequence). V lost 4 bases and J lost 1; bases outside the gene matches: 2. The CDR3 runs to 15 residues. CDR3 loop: CASSWTGGWNTEAFF. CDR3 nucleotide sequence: TGTGCCAGCAGCTGGACAGGGGGCTGGAACACTGAAGCTTTCTTT.

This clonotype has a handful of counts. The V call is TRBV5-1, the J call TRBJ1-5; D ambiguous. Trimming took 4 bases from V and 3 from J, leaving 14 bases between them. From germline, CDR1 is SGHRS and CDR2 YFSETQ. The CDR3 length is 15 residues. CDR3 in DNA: TGCGCCAGCAGCCCCGGAGCGGCCTACAATCAGCCCCAGCATTTT. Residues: CASSPGAAYNQPQHF.

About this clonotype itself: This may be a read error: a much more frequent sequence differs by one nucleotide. The CDR3 sequence: CNARDFGSLNTEAFF. In DNA, the CDR3 is TGCAATGCTAGAGATTTTGGCAGTTTGAACACTGAAGCTTTCTTT. The chain has TRBV20-1 and TRBJ1-1; D is unresolved. The CDR3 is 15 amino acids. Germline values: CDR1 DFQATT, CDR2 SNEGSKA (reference sequence).

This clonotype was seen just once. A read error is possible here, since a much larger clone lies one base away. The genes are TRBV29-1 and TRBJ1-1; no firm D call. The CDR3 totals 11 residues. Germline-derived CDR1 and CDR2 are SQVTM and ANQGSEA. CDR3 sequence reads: CSVDRDTEASF. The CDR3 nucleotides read TGCAGCGTTGACAGAGACACTGAAGCTTCCTTT.

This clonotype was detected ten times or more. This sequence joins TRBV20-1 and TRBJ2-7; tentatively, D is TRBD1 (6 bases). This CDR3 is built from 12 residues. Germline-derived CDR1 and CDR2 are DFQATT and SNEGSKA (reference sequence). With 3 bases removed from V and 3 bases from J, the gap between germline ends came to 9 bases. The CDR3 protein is CSARDSNYEQYF. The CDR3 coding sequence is TGCAGTGCTAGGGACAGCAACTACGAGCAGTACTTC.

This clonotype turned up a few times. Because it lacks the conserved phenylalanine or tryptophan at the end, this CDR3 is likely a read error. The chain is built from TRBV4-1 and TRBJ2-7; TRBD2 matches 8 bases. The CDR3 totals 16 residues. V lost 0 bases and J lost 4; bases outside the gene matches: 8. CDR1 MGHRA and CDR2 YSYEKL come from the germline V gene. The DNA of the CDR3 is TGCGCCAGCAGCCAAGATATGCGGGAGGACCTTTACGAGCAGTACTAC. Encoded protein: CASSQDMREDLYEQYY.

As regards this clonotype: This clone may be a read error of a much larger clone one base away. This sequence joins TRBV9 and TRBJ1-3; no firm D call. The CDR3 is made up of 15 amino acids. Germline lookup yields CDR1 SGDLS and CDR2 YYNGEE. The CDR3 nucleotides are TGTGCCAGCAGCCGGGCTTCCAGCTCTGGAAACACCATATGTTTT. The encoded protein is CASSRASSSGNTICF.

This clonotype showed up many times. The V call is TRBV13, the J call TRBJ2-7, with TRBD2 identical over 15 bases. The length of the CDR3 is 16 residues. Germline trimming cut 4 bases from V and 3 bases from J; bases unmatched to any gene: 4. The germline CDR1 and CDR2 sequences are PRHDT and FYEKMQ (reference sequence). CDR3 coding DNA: TGTGCCAGCAGCTCCGGGACTAGCGGGGGGAACTACGAGCAGTACTTC. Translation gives CASSSGTSGGNYEQYF.

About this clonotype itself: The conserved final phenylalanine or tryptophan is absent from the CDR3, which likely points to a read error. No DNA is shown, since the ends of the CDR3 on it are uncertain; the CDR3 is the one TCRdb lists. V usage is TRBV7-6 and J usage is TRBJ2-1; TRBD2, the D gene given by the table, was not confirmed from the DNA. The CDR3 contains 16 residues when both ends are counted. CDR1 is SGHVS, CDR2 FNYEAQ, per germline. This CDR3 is CASSLVVSGGAIEQLY.

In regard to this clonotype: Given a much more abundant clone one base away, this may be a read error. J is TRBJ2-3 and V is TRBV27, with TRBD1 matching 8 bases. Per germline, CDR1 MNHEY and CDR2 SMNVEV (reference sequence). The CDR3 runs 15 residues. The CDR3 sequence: CASSLGQGITDTRYF. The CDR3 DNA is TGTGCCAGCAGTCTAGGACAGGGAATCACAGATACGCGGTATTTT.